This TCR beta chain was retrieved from a study of cytomegalovirus exposure and HLA in healthy donors. Clones were sequenced by immunoSEQ multiplex PCR, and TCRdb holds only the in-frame ones, with some missing. The sample carries 70,000 or so clones, 90% to 95% recorded once. Findings of the study overall: Researchers catalogued 164 TCR beta chains as cytomegalovirus-associated. In vitro data verified three CMV-associated chains as specific for CMV antigens. The tendency of first-cohort TCR clusters to co-occur in the 110 or so validation repertoires emerged from a later analysis.

Trimming cost V 2 bases and J 2 bases, with 7 bases left between them. The CDR3 runs 13 residues. The germline gives CDR1 MNHEY, CDR2 SMNVEV (reference sequence). As regards this clone: What it binds is not known.

The sample comprised PBMCs. The V gene is TRBV27, the J gene TRBJ2-7; no clear D gene. This TCR derives from a man between 18 and 29 years old in good health and CMV-seronegative. This CDR3 is CASSLRSTYEQYF. CDR3 bases: TGTGCCAGCAGTTTAAGGAGTACCTACGAGCAGTACTTC.